These T cell receptor beta chains were read from a single sample in a study of tumor-infiltrating lymphocytes in primary liver carcinoma. TCRdb redid the calling of the multiplex PCR reads with MiXCR, one entry per CDR3 protein. The sample shows roughly 57,000 distinct CDR3 sequences, about three quarters of them seen only once. Specimen: liver tumor tissue from sampling region 2. The receptors originated from a man aged 40-50 years with primary liver carcinoma and hepatitis B virus infection. CDR3s include the opening cysteine and the closing phenylalanine or tryptophan. Each record gives: V gene, clone size, J gene, D gene, CDR3 length, CDR3 DNA, CDR3 protein. A D gene is named only where the DNA matches it firmly. Only some rows state a clone size, as once, few, many or a class for expanded clones.

>TRBV11-2|.|TRBJ2-2|.|16
TGTGCCAGCAGCTTATCATTAGGGGCGAACACCGGGGAGCTGTTTTTT
CASSLSLGANTGELFF
>TRBV7-9|few|TRBJ1-5|.|12
TGTGCCAGTAGCACACATCTTGAGCCCCAGCATTTT
CASSTHLEPQHF
>TRBV11-2|.|TRBJ2-1|.|15
TGTGCCAGCAGCAAGATGGCCAGCTCCTACAGTGAGCAGTTCTTC
CASSKMASSYSEQFF
>TRBV10-2|.|TRBJ2-7|.|14
TGCACCAGCAGTGAGTCGACGGGTAGGAACGAGCAGTACTTC
CTSSESTGRNEQYF
>TRBV6-5|once|TRBJ2-7|TRBD2|16
TGCGCCAGCAGTTACGGGCTAGCGGGAGTATCGGAGGAGCAGTACTTC
CASSYGLAGVSEEQYF
>TRBV4-1|.|TRBJ2-5|TRBD2|17
TGCGCCAGCAGATACCAAGGACTAGCTTACCCCCAAGAGATCCAGTACTTC
CASRYQGLAYPQEIQYF
>TRBV5-6|.|TRBJ2-7|TRBD2|13
TGTGTCAGCAGCGCAGGGACTAGCTGGGAGCACTATTTC
CVSSAGTSWEHYF
>TRBV28|many|TRBJ2-5|.|12
TGTGCCACCCTAAGGGGAGGCGAGACCCAGTACTTC
CATLRGGETQYF
>TRBV28|.|TRBJ2-3|.|14
TGTGCCATCGTTTTTGTTAGCGGTACAGATACGCAGTATTTT
CAIVFVSGTDTQYF
>TRBV5-1|.|TRBJ2-3|.|14
TGCACCAGCAGGCCTGGGGGTAGCACAGATACGCAGTATTTT
CTSRPGGSTDTQYF
>TRBV11-2|.|TRBJ2-7|.|16
TGTGCCAGCAGCTTTCCTGGGGGGCAAAGCTCCTACGAGCAGTACTTC
CASSFPGGQSSYEQYF
>TRBV20-1|.|TRBJ2-7|.|12
TGCAGTGCTAGAGAATCGGCCTACGAGCAGTACTTC
CSARESAYEQYF
>TRBV4-1|.|TRBJ2-7|TRBD2|15
TGCGCCAGCATGCCGGGGACTAACGGGGCCTACGAGCAGTACTTC
CASMPGTNGAYEQYF
>TRBV5-4|many|TRBJ2-5|TRBD1|15
TGTGCCAGCAGCGGTCAGGGGGCAATCGGGGAGACCCAGTACTTC
CASSGQGAIGETQYF
>TRBV4-2|.|TRBJ2-1|TRBD2|15
TGTGGCAGCAGCCAAGGTCGACTAGCGGGGGATGAGCAGTTCTTC
CGSSQGRLAGDEQFF
>TRBV11-1|many|TRBJ2-3|TRBD1|16
TGTGCCAGCAGCTTAGAATCGGCAGGGGGCTCGGATACGCAGTATTTT
CASSLESAGGSDTQYF
>TRBV28|.|TRBJ2-7|.|14
TGTGCCAGCAGCCCATGTGGTTTCTACAATGAGCAGTACTTC
CASSPCGFYNEQYF
>TRBV30|.|TRBJ2-5|.|13
TGTGCCATAAACACAGGAGGGGCAGAGACCCAGTACTTC
CAINTGGAETQYF
>TRBV11-1|many|TRBJ2-1|.|13
TGTGCCAGCAGCTTAGGCCGGGCAAATGAGCAGTTCTTC
CASSLGRANEQFF
>TRBV29-1|few|TRBJ2-7|TRBD1|12
TGCAGCGCCGGACGACAGGGTAACGAGCAGTACTTC
CSAGRQGNEQYF
>TRBV4-2|few|TRBJ1-2|.|14
TGTGCCAGCAGCCAAGATCGAACAGGCAGGGGCTACGCCTTC
CASSQDRTGRGYAF
>TRBV29-1|.|TRBJ2-5|.|13
TGCAGCGTTGGGGATGTCGCGGGTGAGACCCAGTATTTC
CSVGDVAGETQYF
>TRBV4-3|.|TRBJ2-1|.|16
TGCGCCAGCAGCCACGTAGGGGGGGGCTCCCACAATGAGCAGTTCTTC
CASSHVGGGSHNEQFF
>TRBV6-2/TRBV6-3|.|TRBJ2-5|.|13
TGTGCCAGCAGTCACCGGGCCCAAGAGACCCAGTACTTC
CASSHRAQETQYF
>TRBV12-3/TRBV12-4|.|TRBJ2-2|.|16
TGTGCCAGCAGTCCCCGGCGGCGGACGAACACCGGGGAGCTGTTGTTT
CASSPRRRTNTGELLF
>TRBV9|.|TRBJ2-1|.|14
TGTGCCAGCAGCGTAGGGAACAGGGACAATGAGCAGTTCTTC
CASSVGNRDNEQFF
>TRBV11-2|.|TRBJ2-1|TRBD2|14
TGTGCCAGCAGCCCCGGGGGGAATGACAATGAGTGGTTCTTC
CASSPGGNDNEWFF